This T cell receptor beta chain was documented in a study of T cell changes during pregnancy in multiple sclerosis (dated by TCRdb to between 2018 and 2021). General notes on the study: In women with multiple sclerosis, the researchers looked at how the T cell repertoire shifted as pregnancy progressed.

CDR1 and CDR2 were assigned from the germline V gene as SGHRS and YFSETQ. V is pared back by 0 bases and J by 6 bases, with 12 bases lying between the germline termini. The CDR3 sequence holds 15 residues, the cysteine and phenylalanine included. Kept here is only the CDR3 DNA, which spans 45 bases and is read in frame from base 1. The receptor library was made with the immunoSEQ multiplex PCR assay. The source is immuneACCESS, and TCRdb retained only in-frame sequences with V and J called. Part of the clones is not carried over; for the studies checked, unresolved V genes explain less than half of this, and the remainder is unexplained. The sample profile shows approximately 51,000 clones; 92% of them were found once. 0.45% to 0.6% of the sample is taken by the ten largest. This clone has only one observation. Its antigen remains unidentified. The sample holds no much larger clone one base away, and base qualities are not on file.

The receptor chain draws on TRBV5-1 and TRBJ1-4; there is no confident call for the D gene. This sequence was found in a female donor with multiple sclerosis, enrolled in a pregnancy study. The sample was CD4+ T cells from peripheral blood mononuclear cells, taken after pregnancy. At the DNA level, the sequence is TGCGCCAGCAGCTTGGATGGAAGGAGGGATGAAAAACTGTTTTTT. Translated, this is CASSLDGRRDEKLFF.